What follows are 24 T cell receptor delta chains derived from one specimen sequenced in a study of Vδ1+ human thymocytes. Overall study findings and caveats: Highly polyclonal TRG and TRD repertoires with Gaussian CDR3 length distributions appeared in thymus.

Sequences come from RNA converted to cDNA by reverse transcription. The CDR3 regions were amplified by multiplex PCR from V-gene primers to a constant-region primer. TCRdb reanalysed the multiplex PCR reads with CATT. The sample lists fewer than 90,000 delta-chain clones, approximately 30% occurring once. Their cognate antigens are unknown. The sample comprised Vdelta1+ gamma-delta thymocytes from the thymus. Subset denoted: FACS-sorted CD3+ TCRalphabeta- TCRVdelta1+ TCRVdelta2- thymocytes. The receptors were sampled from a boy younger than two who had congenital heart surgery.

This chain uses TRDV1 with TRDJ1; 8 bases are shared with TRDD2. J was trimmed by 0 bases and V by 0 bases; bases with no gene match: 15. The length of the CDR3 is 20 residues. Germline V gene sequence: CDR1 TSWWSYY, CDR2 QGS. The DNA for the CDR3 is TGTGCTCTTGGGGAACTTGGTCTTGTCTTCCTACAACCAGACACCGATAAACTCATCTTT. The encoded protein is CALGELGLVFLQPDTDKLIF.

The chain uses TRDV1 and TRDJ1; 9 bases align to TRDD3. The CDR3 has 18 residues. Trimming at V came to 4 bases and at J to 1 base, leaving 13 bases not matched to a gene. Germline V gene sequence: CDR1 TSWWSYY, CDR2 QGS. CDR3 bases: TGTGCTCTTGGGGGGCACTACGGGCTGGGGGATTGCACCGATAAACTCATCTTT. Translation: CALGGHYGLGDCTDKLIF.

The chain recombines TRDV1 with TRDJ1; 9 bases align to TRDD2. The CDR3 is 22 amino acids. In germline, CDR1 is TSWWSYY, CDR2 QGS. J lost 0 bases, V lost 2 bases, and 22 bases had no gene match. DNA for the CDR3: TGTGCTCTTGGGGAATACCCTTCCTACTTGCTGGGGATGTTTCGTTACACCGATAAACTCATCTTT. Translating it yields CALGEYPSYLLGMFRYTDKLIF.

The V and J genes are TRDV1 and TRDJ1, with D possibly matching TRDD2 (5 bases). The length of the CDR3 is 18 residues. The germline CDR1 and CDR2 sequences are TSWWSYY and QGS. V was cut by 5 bases and J by 7 bases, with 29 bases left in between. CDR3 sequence (DNA): TGTGCTCTTGGGAACCTACTAATACCTCCCCACTATAAGGGTAAACTCATCTTT. It yields the protein CALGNLLIPPHYKGKLIF.

About this clone itself: The junction shows a germline mismatch at one end, possibly a read error. The same CDR3 is also encoded by other DNA sequences in this sample. The rearrangement links TRDV2 to TRDJ2; D is unclear. Per germline, CDR1 GEAIGNYY and CDR2 EKD. The CDR3 contains 17 residues. The CDR3 DNA reads TGTGCCTGTGACATCCCCGCCGCTCTAGCTTTGACAGCACAGCTCTTCTTT. Translation: CACDIPAALALTAQLFF.

This rearrangement joins TRDV1 to TRDJ1; D is ambiguous. Trimming took off 2 bases at V and 0 bases at J, with 16 bases between the two ends. There are 17 residues in the CDR3. CDR1 is TSWWSYY, CDR2 QGS, per germline. The CDR3 sequence is CALGELPPDGDTDKLIF. The CDR3 nucleotides read TGTGCTCTTGGGGAATTGCCACCCGACGGAGACACCGATAAACTCATCTTT.

There are a few counts of this clone. The chain joins TRDV2 to TRDJ1, with D unclear. The germline CDR1 and CDR2 sequences are GEAIGNYY and EKD. The V and J ends lost 5 bases and 11 bases respectively, with 17 bases between them. This CDR3 has 12 amino acids. CDR3 in amino acids: CACAGRLSRLIF. CDR3 nucleotides: TGTGCCTGTGCCGGTCGACTATCCCGGCTCATCTTT.

This clone occurred once. The chain is built from TRDV1 and TRDJ1; tentatively, D is TRDD3 (5 bases). V shed 4 bases and J shed 0 bases, with 30 bases lying between them. The CDR3 runs to 21 residues. Germline assignment: CDR1 TSWWSYY and CDR2 QGS. The CDR3 loop is CALGVEWSGDSRVPYTDKLIF. The CDR3 coding sequence is TGTGCTCTTGGGGTTGAGTGGAGTGGGGACAGTAGGGTACCGTACACCGATAAACTCATCTTT.

This clone occurred a few times. V is TRDV1 and J is TRDJ1, with 13 bases that match TRDD3. The CDR3 is made up of 16 amino acids. CDR1 is TSWWSYY, CDR2 QGS, per germline. Unmatched junction bases numbered 6, after V lost 3 bases and J lost 5 bases. CDR3 sequence reads: CALGDTGGYAGDKLIF. The CDR3 nucleotides are TGTGCTCTTGGGGATACTGGGGGATACGCCGGGGATAAACTCATCTTT.

This rearrangement joins TRDV1 to TRDJ1, with 9 bases aligning to TRDD3. The V segment lost 0 bases and the J segment 1 base; nucleotides outside the gene matches: 15. This CDR3 has 20 amino acids. CDR1 and CDR2 from the germline V gene are TSWWSYY and QGS. This chain's CDR3 is CALGELKWPIWGMPTDKLIF. In DNA, the CDR3 is TGTGCTCTTGGGGAACTAAAGTGGCCGATCTGGGGGATGCCCACCGATAAACTCATCTTT.

This clone showed up just once. The chain has TRDV1 and TRDJ1; D gene unclear. CDR1 TSWWSYY and CDR2 QGS come from the germline V gene. The CDR3 runs to 15 residues. V was trimmed by 1 base and J by 2 bases, leaving 11 bases between them. The CDR3 nucleotides read TGTGCTCTTGGGGAACGACCTGTCAAAACCGATAAACTCATCTTT. Its translation: CALGERPVKTDKLIF.

This clone is a singleton in its sample. The rearrangement links TRDV1 to TRDJ1, with 12 bases that match TRDD3. The CDR3 has 18 residues. Germline lookup yields CDR1 TSWWSYY and CDR2 QGS. V lost 6 bases, J lost 3 bases, and 14 bases stayed unmatched. CDR3 amino acids: CALGPSWGIREYPDKLIF. Here the CDR3 DNA reads TGTGCTCTTGGACCATCCTGGGGGATACGCGAGTACCCCGATAAACTCATCTTT.

This chain connects TRDV1 to TRDJ1, with unresolved D. Deletions cut 0 bases from V and 0 bases from J, with 8 bases between. This CDR3 region has 15 residues. The V gene's germline CDR1 is TSWWSYY and CDR2 QGS. The CDR3 reads CALGELALNTDKLIF. The CDR3 nucleotides are TGTGCTCTTGGGGAACTGGCCCTTAACACCGATAAACTCATCTTT.

About this clone: Other DNA sequences of this sample code for an identical CDR3. The chain uses TRDV1 and TRDJ1; 10 nucleotides align to TRDD3. From germline, CDR1 is TSWWSYY and CDR2 QGS. The CDR3 has 19 residues. With V trimmed by 0 bases and J by 1 base, 11 bases remained unmatched. The CDR3 protein is CALGELSPYWGITTDKLIF. The CDR3 DNA follows: TGTGCTCTTGGGGAACTTAGCCCTTACTGGGGGATTACCACCGATAAACTCATCTTT.

The rearrangement joins TRDV1 to TRDJ1; tentatively, D is TRDD2 (5 bases). The CDR3 is 17 residues long. Trimming took 4 bases from V and 0 from J, leaving 18 bases between them. Germline V gives CDR1 TSWWSYY, CDR2 QGS. The CDR3 spells CALGALRSMINTDKLIF. In DNA, the CDR3 is TGTGCTCTTGGGGCCCTTCGTTCTATGATAAACACCGATAAACTCATCTTT.

This clone has just a few counts. The chain couples TRDV2 to TRDJ1; 12 bases agree with TRDD3. V lost 0 bases to trimming and J lost 0 bases; unmatched junction nucleotides: 25. The CDR3 is 24 residues long. Germline V gene lookup returns CDR1 GEAIGNYY and CDR2 EKD. CDR3 protein: CACDTCRNRTPLGDTEGYTDKLIF. Written as DNA, the CDR3 is TGTGCCTGTGACACCTGCCGTAACAGAACCCCTCTGGGGGATACGGAGGGGTACACCGATAAACTCATCTTT.

The chain has TRDV1 and TRDJ1, with TRDD3 identical over 7 bases. The CDR3 is made up of 17 amino acids. In germline, CDR1 is TSWWSYY, CDR2 QGS. V lost 5 bases to trimming and J lost 3 bases; unmatched junction nucleotides: 15. Here the CDR3 DNA reads TGTGCTCTTGGGTCCCGGGGAGCCCTGGGGGCTTCCGATAAACTCATCTTT. Protein: CALGSRGALGASDKLIF.

Concerning this clone: The same CDR3 can be traced to other DNA sequences in this sample. V gene TRDV1 combines with J gene TRDJ1; 10 nucleotides align to TRDD3. V shed 0 bases and J 4 bases; nucleotides not matched to a gene: 14. The length of the CDR3 is 19 residues. CDR1 is TSWWSYY and CDR2 is QGS in the germline V gene. The CDR3 reads CALGELTPCTGGLSDKLIF. In nucleotides, the CDR3 is TGTGCTCTTGGGGAACTAACCCCCTGTACTGGGGGATTAAGCGATAAACTCATCTTT.

This chain links TRDV1 with TRDJ1; D gene unclear. V was shortened by 4 bases and J by 1 base, with 13 bases between the two germline ends. CDR1 TSWWSYY and CDR2 QGS come from the germline V gene. The CDR3 consists of 15 residues. In nucleotides, the CDR3 is TGTGCTCTTGGGGCCCATGAGAGGTTCACCGATAAACTCATCTTT. Its translation: CALGAHERFTDKLIF.

The V call is TRDV1, the J call TRDJ1; no definite D call. Germline V gene data show CDR1 as TSWWSYY and CDR2 as QGS. The germline V and J ends were trimmed by 4 bases and 3 bases, with 33 bases remaining between them. This CDR3 comprises 21 residues. CDR3 amino acids: CALGVLRLLGVQGTDADKLIF. DNA of the CDR3: TGTGCTCTTGGGGTCTTACGACTGCTAGGGGTTCAGGGAACCGATGCCGATAAACTCATCTTT.

V gene TRDV1 combines with J gene TRDJ1; TRDD3 matches at 9 bases. This CDR3 contains 18 residues. Trimming removed 1 base from V and 11 bases from J; junction bases left unmatched: 20. The germline CDR1 and CDR2 sequences are TSWWSYY and QGS. The CDR3 here is CALGERWSYWGTRLHLIF. CDR3 in DNA: TGTGCTCTTGGGGAACGTTGGTCCTACTGGGGGACCCGCCTACACCTCATCTTT.

This clone has just a few counts. Other DNA sequences of this sample code for an identical CDR3. This chain uses TRDV2 with TRDJ1, with D unresolved. This CDR3 has 14 residues. CDR1 and CDR2 from the germline V gene are GEAIGNYY and EKD. Trimming took 5 bases from V and 0 from J, leaving 12 bases between them. The CDR3 sequence is CACASPRYTDKLIF. CDR3 bases: TGTGCCTGTGCCTCTCCCAGGTACACCGATAAACTCATCTTT.

This clone came up a few times. The gene calls are TRDV1 and TRDJ1; D is uncertain. The CDR3 length is 17 residues. V was cut by 0 bases and J by 9 bases, with 23 bases left in between. CDR1 and CDR2 (germline): TSWWSYY, QGS. The CDR3 bases are TGTGCTCTTGGGGAACTTCTCCCCGAAACAATTACTTCTGAACTCATCTTT. It encodes CALGELLPETITSELIF.

This clone showed up just a few times. J is TRDJ1 and V is TRDV1, with 11 bases aligning to TRDD3. After removal of 5 bases from V and 6 bases from J, the junction contained 29 bases not matched to a gene. CDR1 and CDR2 from the germline V gene are TSWWSYY and QGS. The CDR3 is 22 amino acids. CDR3 sequence (DNA): TGTGCTCTTGGGCAAACCCCGTTCCTATTCACTGGGGGATATCCCGGAGCCTATAAACTCATCTTT. Translation: CALGQTPFLFTGGYPGAYKLIF.